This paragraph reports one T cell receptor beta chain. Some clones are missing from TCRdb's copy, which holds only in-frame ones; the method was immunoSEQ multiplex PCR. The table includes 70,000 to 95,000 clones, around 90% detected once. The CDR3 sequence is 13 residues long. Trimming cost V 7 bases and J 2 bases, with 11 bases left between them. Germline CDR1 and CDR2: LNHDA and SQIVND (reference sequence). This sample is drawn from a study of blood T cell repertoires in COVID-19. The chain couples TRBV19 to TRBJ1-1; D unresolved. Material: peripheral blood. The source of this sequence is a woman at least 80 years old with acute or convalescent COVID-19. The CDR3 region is CASNTWSNTEAFF. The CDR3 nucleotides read TGTGCCAGTAACACATGGAGTAACACTGAAGCTTTCTTT.